This T cell receptor (beta chain) appears in the sequencing data of a study of cytomegalovirus exposure and HLA in healthy donors. Profiled with immunoSEQ multiplex PCR; TCRdb holds only in-frame clones, not every one. The table lists 250,000 or so clones, 90% of them singletons. The CDR3 is 15 amino acids. Germline CDR1 is LNHDA and CDR2 is SQIVND (reference sequence). Trimming cost V 3 bases and J 2 bases, with 11 bases left between them. J is TRBJ2-1 and V is TRBV19; D is perhaps TRBD1 (7 bases). This TCR was recovered from a woman between 18 and 29 years old in good health and CMV-seronegative. The sample consisted of PBMCs. CDR3 nucleotide sequence: TGTGCCAGTAGTATGGAGGGGGCAACCTACAATGAGCAGTTCTTC. Translation gives CASSMEGATYNEQFF.